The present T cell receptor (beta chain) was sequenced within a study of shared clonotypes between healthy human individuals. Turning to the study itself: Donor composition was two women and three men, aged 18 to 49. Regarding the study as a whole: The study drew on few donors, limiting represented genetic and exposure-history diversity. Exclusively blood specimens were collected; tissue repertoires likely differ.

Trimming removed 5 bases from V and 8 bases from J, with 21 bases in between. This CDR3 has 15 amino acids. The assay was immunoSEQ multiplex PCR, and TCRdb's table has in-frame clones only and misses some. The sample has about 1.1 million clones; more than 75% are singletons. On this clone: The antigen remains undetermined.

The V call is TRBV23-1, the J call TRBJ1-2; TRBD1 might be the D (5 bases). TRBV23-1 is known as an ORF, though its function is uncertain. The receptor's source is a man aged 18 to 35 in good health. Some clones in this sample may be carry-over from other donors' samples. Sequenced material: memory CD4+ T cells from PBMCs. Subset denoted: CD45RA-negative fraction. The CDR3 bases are TGCGCCAGCAGTTCCGATTGGGGACGTATTGTAGGCTACACCTTC. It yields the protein CASSSDWGRIVGYTF.